The next 5 T cell receptor beta chains were all read from a single sample in a study of blood T cell repertoires in COVID-19. Profiled with immunoSEQ multiplex PCR; TCRdb holds only in-frame clones, not every one. The data show about 150,000 clones, about nine tenths seen once. Sequences were obtained from PBMCs or T cells enriched from blood (not recorded which). The receptors stem from a woman in her thirties or forties who had been exposed to COVID-19.

V is TRBV29-1 and J is TRBJ2-1; 8 bases are shared with TRBD1. The ends lost 6 bases at V and 12 bases at J; junction bases unmatched: 10. CDR3 length: 12 amino acids. Germline CDR1 and CDR2: SQVTM and ANQGSEA. Here the CDR3 reads CSVGGQGGWQFF. The CDR3 DNA follows: TGCAGCGTGGGAGGACAGGGCGGGTGGCAGTTCTTC.

The chain is built from TRBV12-5 and TRBJ2-1; a possible D gene is TRBD2 (6 bases). Trimming cost V 0 bases and J 6 bases, with 18 bases left between them. The germline gives CDR1 LGHNT, CDR2 FRNRAP. CDR3 length: 17 amino acids. The CDR3 sequence: CASGLVLGTSTVNEQFF. CDR3 nucleotides: TGTGCTAGTGGTTTGGTACTTGGTACTAGCACGGTCAATGAGCAGTTCTTC.

The CDR3 sequence is CASSLEGGAYGYTF. CDR3 in DNA: TGTGCCAGCAGCTTGGAAGGGGGCGCCTATGGCTACACCTTC. The chain joins TRBV5-8 to TRBJ1-2, with 7 bases identical to TRBD1. This CDR3 comprises 14 residues. Germline CDR1 reads SGHTS; CDR2 reads YDEGEE. Unmatched junction bases numbered 3, after V lost 0 bases and J lost 4 bases.

This sequence joins TRBV25-1 and TRBJ2-2; 11 bases are a match to TRBD2. The CDR3 is 16 amino acids. The V segment lost 5 bases and the J segment 3 bases; nucleotides outside the gene matches: 5. The germline V gene has CDR1 MGHDK and CDR2 SYGVNS. The CDR3 spells CASSKLAGVDTGELFF. Written as DNA, the CDR3 is TGTGCCAGCAGTAAACTAGCGGGAGTCGACACCGGGGAGCTGTTTTTT. The complete variable domain, with remaining parts taken from reference TRBV25-1 and TRBJ2-2, reads EADIYQTPRYLVIGTGKKITLECSQTMGHDKMYWYQQDPGMELHLIHYSYGVNSTEKGDLSSESTVSRIRTEHFPLTLESARPSHTSQYLCASSKLAGVDTGELFFGEGSRLTVL.

The rearrangement links TRBV5-1 to TRBJ1-1, with D possibly matching TRBD1 (6 bases). Germline V CDR1 and CDR2: SGHRS, YFSETQ. The CDR3 is 14 residues long. V lost 3 bases to trimming and J lost 5 bases, with 14 bases between them. The CDR3 nucleotides read TGCGCCAGCAGCTCGAGGGGAGGGGGAACTGAAGCTTTCTTT. Its protein product is CASSSRGGGTEAFF. Complete variable domain (other parts from reference TRBV5-1 and TRBJ1-1): KAGVTQTPRYLIKTRGQQVTLSCSPISGHRSVSWYQQTPGQGLQFLFEYFSETQRNKGNFPGRFSGRQFSNSRSEMNVSTLELGDSALYLCASSSRGGGTEAFFGQGTRLTVV.